The sequence of this T cell receptor (beta chain) was determined in a study of OX40 agonist ivuxolimab in advanced cancers. Produced via immunoSEQ multiplex PCR; TCRdb's table is partial and in-frame only. The table includes 66,000 or so clones, roughly 80% detected once. The CDR3 extends over 14 amino acids. Germline CDR1 SNHLY, CDR2 FYNNEI. V dropped 7 bases and J dropped 3 bases, with 12 bases sitting between them. The starting material was CD4+ or CD8+ T cells sorted from blood, obtained in a trial of the OX40 agonist ivuxolimab. The TCR originated in an adult with an advanced solid tumor such as melanoma, head and neck, liver or kidney cancer. The chain recombines TRBV2 with TRBJ2-2; D perhaps matches TRBD1 (5 bases). The CDR3 reads CASILQGYTGELFF. Here the CDR3 DNA reads TGTGCCAGCATACTCCAGGGTTACACCGGGGAGCTGTTTTTT.